The 8 T cell receptor beta chains given below trace back to one sample, sequenced in a study of PD-1 blockade in mismatch repair-deficient tumors. Clones were read by immunoSEQ multiplex PCR, and TCRdb kept only the in-frame ones, dropping some. The sample has roughly 84,000 clones, over 75% seen once. The input for sequencing was peripheral blood, taken 12 weeks after starting pembrolizumab. These receptors were taken from an adult with mismatch repair-deficient cancer.

V gene TRBV5-4 combines with J gene TRBJ1-4; D gene uncertain. The germline V gene encodes CDR1 SGHNT and CDR2 YYREEE (reference sequence). The CDR3 extends over 14 amino acids. V was trimmed by 2 bases and J by 7 bases, leaving 12 bases between them. The CDR3 DNA sequence: TGTGCCAGCAGCTTCAATCCTGGCGGTGAAAAACTGTTTTTT. Its protein product is CASSFNPGGEKLFF.

The V call is TRBV5-5, the J call TRBJ2-1, with a tentative D call TRBD2 (6 bases). From germline, CDR1 is SGHKS and CDR2 YYEKEE (reference sequence). The germline V and J ends were trimmed by 3 bases and 5 bases, with 12 bases remaining between them. This CDR3 region has 14 residues. The CDR3 nucleotides are TGTGCCAGCAGCTGGGGCGGGACGAACAATGAGCAGTTCTTC. Translating gives CASSWGGTNNEQFF.

The chain has TRBV4-2 and TRBJ1-2; TRBD1 might be the D (5 bases). This CDR3 contains 13 residues. Germline CDR1 is LGHNA and CDR2 is YNFKEQ. V shed 1 base and J shed 8 bases, with 11 bases lying between them. CDR3 in amino acids: CASSQGVGDGYTF. The CDR3 coding sequence is TGTGCCAGCAGCCAAGGGGTGGGGGACGGCTACACCTTC.

This clone occurred once. J is TRBJ1-5 and V is TRBV18; D may be TRBD1 (5 bases). Germline V CDR1 and CDR2: KGHSH, LQKENI. Between the trimmed V and J ends, which lost 6 bases and 9 bases, there was a span of 21 bases. The CDR3 is made up of 15 amino acids. The CDR3 region has the DNA TGTGCCAGCTCCCCTTCCGAGGGGAAGGGGTCGCCCCAGCATTTT. As protein: CASSPSEGKGSPQHF.

The rearrangement links TRBV7-2 to TRBJ2-2; 10 bases line up with TRBD1. Germline trimming cut 3 bases from V and 7 bases from J; bases unmatched to any gene: 5. The CDR3 runs 15 residues. Germline values: CDR1 SGHTA, CDR2 FQGNSA. The CDR3 region has the DNA TGTGCCAGCAGCTTTCGACAGGGGGCGAGCGGGGAGCTGTTTTTT. It translates to CASSFRQGASGELFF.

The chain recombines TRBV7-2 with TRBJ2-1; D perhaps matches TRBD1 (5 bases). The CDR3 has 16 residues. Trimming pared 2 bases from V and 0 bases from J, leaving 11 bases between. Germline V gene sequence: CDR1 SGHTA, CDR2 FQGNSA. The CDR3 nucleotides are TGTGCCAGCAGCTTAAGGAGACAGTTCTCCTACAATGAGCAGTTCTTC. Translating it yields CASSLRRQFSYNEQFF.

CDR3 amino acids: CASSPKTGQTDTQYF. For the CDR3, the DNA is TGTGCCAGCAGCCCTAAAACGGGACAGACAGATACGCAGTATTTT. The chain links TRBV4-2 to TRBJ2-3; 7 positions match TRBD1. V trimming: 4 bases; J trimming: 3 bases; junction bases outside the gene matches: 7. The CDR3 has 15 residues. CDR1 is LGHNA and CDR2 is YNFKEQ in the germline V gene.

This chain connects TRBV27 to TRBJ2-2; 7 bases are shared with TRBD1. The CDR3 is 14 amino acids. After removal of 2 bases from V and 8 bases from J, the junction contained 5 bases not matched to a gene. Germline V gives CDR1 MNHEY, CDR2 SMNVEV (reference sequence). The CDR3 sequence: CASSLVGRGGELFF. The CDR3 coding sequence is TGTGCCAGCAGTTTAGTGGGCAGGGGGGGGGAGCTGTTTTTT.